Listed below are T cell receptor beta chains from one sample, sequenced in a study of blood T cell repertoires in COVID-19. Generated by immunoSEQ multiplex PCR, the TCRdb table keeps only in-frame clones and is missing some. The data contain 150,000 to 200,000 clones, more than 65% of them seen just once; the ten biggest clones take up about 10%. The sequenced material came from PBMCs or T cells enriched from blood (not recorded which). These receptors came from a man between 50 and 59 years old who had recovered from COVID-19. Each CDR3 is given with its conserved first and last residue. Fields, in order: CDR3 protein, CDR3 DNA, V gene, D gene, clone size, J gene. D genes are given only for firm matches. Clone size is given for some rows only: seen once, a few or many times, or a class if the clone is expanded.

cdr3_aa: CASSQTSGGADEQFF
cdr3_nt: TGTGCCAGCAGTCAGACTAGCGGGGGGGCCGATGAGCAGTTCTTC
v_call: TRBV7-3
d_call: TRBD2
clone_size: once
j_call: TRBJ2-1

cdr3_aa: CASSSEGLNTEAFF
cdr3_nt: TGTGCCAGCAGTTCTGAGGGATTGAACACTGAAGCTTTCTTT
v_call: TRBV3-1/TRBV3-2
d_call: .
clone_size: once
j_call: TRBJ1-1

cdr3_aa: CASSQGTSGGNTGELFF
cdr3_nt: TGTGCCAGCAGCCAAGGGACTAGCGGGGGAAACACCGGGGAGCTGTTTTTT
v_call: TRBV4-2
d_call: TRBD2
clone_size: .
j_call: TRBJ2-2

cdr3_aa: CASRRRGTPGNTIYF
cdr3_nt: TGTGCCAGCAGGCGGAGGGGAACCCCTGGAAACACCATATATTTT
v_call: TRBV27
d_call: .
clone_size: .
j_call: TRBJ1-3

cdr3_aa: CASSQDLVAGGPETQYF
cdr3_nt: TGTGCCAGCAGCCAAGATCTGGTAGCGGGGGGGCCGGAGACCCAGTACTTC
v_call: TRBV3-1/TRBV3-2
d_call: TRBD2
clone_size: .
j_call: TRBJ2-5

cdr3_aa: CASSSGVLSLDTQYF
cdr3_nt: TGTGCCAGCAGTTCCGGGGTTTTGAGTTTGGATACGCAGTATTTT
v_call: TRBV28
d_call: .
clone_size: few
j_call: TRBJ2-3

cdr3_aa: CSVVRQGGEQYF
cdr3_nt: TGCAGCGTTGTTCGTCAGGGAGGCGAGCAGTACTTC
v_call: TRBV29-1
d_call: .
clone_size: .
j_call: TRBJ2-7

cdr3_aa: CASSSGSPYGYTF
cdr3_nt: TGTGCCAGCAGCTCCGGGAGTCCCTATGGCTACACCTTC
v_call: TRBV7-9
d_call: .
clone_size: .
j_call: TRBJ1-2

cdr3_aa: CASTFRQGNQPQHF
cdr3_nt: TGTGCCAGCACTTTCCGACAGGGCAATCAGCCCCAGCATTTT
v_call: TRBV28
d_call: .
clone_size: .
j_call: TRBJ1-5

cdr3_aa: CASSTPDGRANTIYF
cdr3_nt: TGTGCCAGCAGTACCCCCGACGGGAGGGCAAACACCATATATTTT
v_call: TRBV28
d_call: .
clone_size: .
j_call: TRBJ1-3

cdr3_aa: CASSLAGLAGGPGELFF
cdr3_nt: TGTGCCAGCAGCTTAGCGGGACTAGCGGGGGGGCCCGGGGAGCTGTTTTTT
v_call: TRBV7-8
d_call: TRBD2
clone_size: .
j_call: TRBJ2-2

cdr3_aa: CASTSVGLAGPSGANVLTF
cdr3_nt: TGTGCCAGCACCTCAGTGGGACTAGCGGGACCCTCTGGGGCCAACGTCCTGACTTTC
v_call: TRBV27
d_call: TRBD2
clone_size: .
j_call: TRBJ2-6

cdr3_aa: CATSYEVGGGYTF
cdr3_nt: TGTGCCACCAGTTACGAGGTAGGGGGTGGCTACACCTTC
v_call: TRBV24-1
d_call: .
clone_size: .
j_call: TRBJ1-2

cdr3_aa: CASSSYGEETSGELFF
cdr3_nt: TGTGCCAGCAGCTCTTACGGGGAGGAAACGTCCGGGGAGCTGTTTTTT
v_call: TRBV7-8
d_call: .
clone_size: few
j_call: TRBJ2-2

cdr3_aa: CASSRGGQTSYNEQFF
cdr3_nt: TGCGCCAGCAGCCGAGGGGGACAGACCTCCTACAATGAGCAGTTCTTC
v_call: TRBV4-1
d_call: TRBD1
clone_size: .
j_call: TRBJ2-1

cdr3_aa: CAWSSTGLRNEQYF
cdr3_nt: TGTGCCTGGAGTAGCACCGGACTCCGGAACGAGCAGTACTTC
v_call: TRBV30
d_call: .
clone_size: once
j_call: TRBJ2-7

cdr3_aa: CAINGQGAGELFF
cdr3_nt: TGTGCCATCAACGGACAGGGGGCCGGGGAGCTGTTTTTT
v_call: TRBV10-3
d_call: TRBD1
clone_size: many
j_call: TRBJ2-2

cdr3_aa: CASSAFRSDSYEQYF
cdr3_nt: TGCGCCAGCAGCGCCTTCAGGTCGGACTCCTACGAGCAGTACTTC
v_call: TRBV5-1
d_call: .
clone_size: .
j_call: TRBJ2-7

cdr3_aa: CSVEDPGAIGNEQFF
cdr3_nt: TGCAGCGTTGAAGACCCAGGTGCGATCGGTAATGAGCAGTTCTTC
v_call: TRBV29-1
d_call: .
clone_size: few
j_call: TRBJ2-1

cdr3_aa: CASSMSGEGTQYF
cdr3_nt: TGTGCCAGTAGTATGTCTGGGGAGGGTACGCAGTATTTT
v_call: TRBV19
d_call: TRBD2
clone_size: once
j_call: TRBJ2-3

cdr3_aa: CSILRSSYEQYF
cdr3_nt: TGCAGCATATTGAGGTCCTCCTACGAGCAGTACTTC
v_call: TRBV29-1
d_call: .
clone_size: .
j_call: TRBJ2-7

cdr3_aa: CASIRGLASTYEQYF
cdr3_nt: TGTGCCAGCATCCGGGGACTAGCGAGCACCTACGAGCAGTACTTC
v_call: TRBV28
d_call: TRBD2
clone_size: .
j_call: TRBJ2-7

cdr3_aa: CASSLDAGGIIF
cdr3_nt: TGTGCCAGCAGCTTGGACGCGGGAGGGATTATCTTC
v_call: TRBV5-6
d_call: TRBD2
clone_size: .
j_call: TRBJ2-7

cdr3_aa: CASSSTGVAYEQYF
cdr3_nt: TGTGCCAGCAGCTCGACAGGGGTCGCCTACGAGCAGTACTTC
v_call: TRBV5-6
d_call: TRBD1
clone_size: .
j_call: TRBJ2-7

cdr3_aa: CASSLGQGAIGGYTF
cdr3_nt: TGTGCCAGCAGCCTTGGACAGGGGGCAATTGGTGGCTACACCTTC
v_call: TRBV3-1/TRBV3-2
d_call: TRBD1
clone_size: .
j_call: TRBJ1-2

cdr3_aa: CASSPQDMNTEAFF
cdr3_nt: TGTGCCAGCAGCCCACAGGATATGAACACTGAAGCTTTCTTT
v_call: TRBV7-2
d_call: .
clone_size: .
j_call: TRBJ1-1

cdr3_aa: CASSLELAGTDTQYF
cdr3_nt: TGCGCCAGCAGCTTGGAGTTAGCGGGAACAGATACGCAGTATTTT
v_call: TRBV5-1
d_call: TRBD2
clone_size: .
j_call: TRBJ2-3

cdr3_aa: CASSQADRGEKLFF
cdr3_nt: TGTGCCAGCAGCCAAGCCGACAGGGGGGAAAAACTGTTTTTT
v_call: TRBV14
d_call: TRBD1
clone_size: .
j_call: TRBJ1-4

cdr3_aa: CASSYSKGLAGAYNEQFF
cdr3_nt: TGTGCCAGCAGTTACTCTAAGGGACTAGCGGGTGCCTACAATGAGCAGTTCTTC
v_call: TRBV6-2/TRBV6-3
d_call: TRBD2
clone_size: .
j_call: TRBJ2-1

cdr3_aa: CASSFRQGRTGELFF
cdr3_nt: TGTGCCAGCAGCTTTAGGCAGGGTCGAACCGGGGAGCTGTTTTTT
v_call: TRBV7-3
d_call: .
clone_size: .
j_call: TRBJ2-2

cdr3_aa: CASWSVAPLNNEQFF
cdr3_nt: TGTGCCAGCTGGAGCGTGGCGCCCTTGAACAATGAGCAGTTCTTC
v_call: TRBV7-7
d_call: .
clone_size: .
j_call: TRBJ2-1

cdr3_aa: CASSLGGGAEQFF
cdr3_nt: TGTGCCAGCAGCTTGGGCGGGGGGGCAGAGCAGTTCTTC
v_call: TRBV5-4
d_call: TRBD2
clone_size: once
j_call: TRBJ2-1

cdr3_aa: CAWSLVAGGEQFF
cdr3_nt: TGTGCCTGGAGCCTCGTGGCGGGGGGGGAGCAGTTCTTC
v_call: TRBV30
d_call: TRBD2
clone_size: .
j_call: TRBJ2-1

cdr3_aa: CASSTTTGETQYF
cdr3_nt: TGTGCCAGCAGCACCACTACTGGGGAGACCCAGTACTTC
v_call: TRBV7-9
d_call: .
clone_size: .
j_call: TRBJ2-5

cdr3_aa: CSARPADTQYF
cdr3_nt: TGCAGTGCTCGCCCAGCAGATACGCAGTATTTT
v_call: TRBV20-1
d_call: .
clone_size: .
j_call: TRBJ2-3

cdr3_aa: CASIETGEANYGYTF
cdr3_nt: TGTGCCAGCATCGAGACAGGGGAAGCCAACTATGGCTACACCTTC
v_call: TRBV5-6
d_call: TRBD1
clone_size: few
j_call: TRBJ1-2

cdr3_aa: CATSDPTRYNEQFF
cdr3_nt: TGTGCCACCAGTGATCCGACAAGATACAATGAGCAGTTCTTC
v_call: TRBV24-1
d_call: .
clone_size: .
j_call: TRBJ2-1

cdr3_aa: CASSLIARGLSDTEAFF
cdr3_nt: TGTGCCAGCAGCTTAATTGCCAGGGGGCTATCGGACACTGAAGCTTTCTTT
v_call: TRBV7-8
d_call: TRBD1
clone_size: .
j_call: TRBJ1-1

cdr3_aa: CASSVATGPYEQYF
cdr3_nt: TGTGCCAGCAGCGTAGCTACAGGGCCCTACGAGCAGTACTTC
v_call: TRBV9
d_call: .
clone_size: once
j_call: TRBJ2-7

cdr3_aa: CASSMSGVTNTGELFF
cdr3_nt: TGTGCCAGTAGTATGTCAGGGGTCACGAACACCGGGGAGCTGTTTTTT
v_call: TRBV19
d_call: .
clone_size: .
j_call: TRBJ2-2

cdr3_aa: CASSTVDRNTEAFF
cdr3_nt: TGTGCCAGTAGTACCGTGGACAGGAACACTGAAGCTTTCTTT
v_call: TRBV19
d_call: .
clone_size: .
j_call: TRBJ1-1

cdr3_aa: CASSLGVGPISYNEQFF
cdr3_nt: TGTGCCAGCAGCTTGGGCGTGGGGCCAATCTCCTACAATGAGCAGTTCTTC
v_call: TRBV5-4
d_call: .
clone_size: .
j_call: TRBJ2-1

cdr3_aa: CASSSLVRGQGGNTIYF
cdr3_nt: TGTGCCAGCTCATCCTTGGTTCGAGGACAGGGAGGAAACACCATATATTTT
v_call: TRBV18
d_call: TRBD1
clone_size: .
j_call: TRBJ1-3

cdr3_aa: CASSTRDSYEQYF
cdr3_nt: TGTGCCAGCAGCACCCGGGACAGTTACGAGCAGTACTTC
v_call: TRBV11-3
d_call: TRBD1
clone_size: .
j_call: TRBJ2-7

cdr3_aa: CASSFGGGASYEQYF
cdr3_nt: TGTGCCAGCAGCTTCGGCGGGGGGGCCTCCTACGAGCAGTACTTC
v_call: TRBV11-2
d_call: TRBD2
clone_size: .
j_call: TRBJ2-7

cdr3_aa: CAIERTANTEAFF
cdr3_nt: TGTGCCATCGAGAGGACAGCCAACACTGAAGCTTTCTTT
v_call: TRBV10-3
d_call: .
clone_size: .
j_call: TRBJ1-1

cdr3_aa: CASNPGGPFADTQYF
cdr3_nt: TGTGCCAGTAACCCCGGGGGGCCCTTTGCAGATACGCAGTATTTT
v_call: TRBV19
d_call: .
clone_size: .
j_call: TRBJ2-3

cdr3_aa: CASSGGSWETQYF
cdr3_nt: TGTGCCAGCAGTGGCGGGTCCTGGGAGACCCAGTACTTC
v_call: TRBV2
d_call: .
clone_size: .
j_call: TRBJ2-5

cdr3_aa: CASSLKREQGAYEQYF
cdr3_nt: TGTGCCAGCAGCTTGAAGCGAGAACAGGGGGCCTACGAGCAGTACTTC
v_call: TRBV5-8
d_call: TRBD1
clone_size: .
j_call: TRBJ2-7

cdr3_aa: CASSIGGGLFNQPQHF
cdr3_nt: TGTGCCAGTAGTATAGGGGGGGGTCTCTTCAATCAGCCCCAGCATTTT
v_call: TRBV19
d_call: .
clone_size: .
j_call: TRBJ1-5

cdr3_aa: CASSQVSGTGELFF
cdr3_nt: TGTGCCAGCAGCCAAGTCTCGGGGACCGGGGAGCTGTTTTTT
v_call: TRBV14
d_call: .
clone_size: .
j_call: TRBJ2-2